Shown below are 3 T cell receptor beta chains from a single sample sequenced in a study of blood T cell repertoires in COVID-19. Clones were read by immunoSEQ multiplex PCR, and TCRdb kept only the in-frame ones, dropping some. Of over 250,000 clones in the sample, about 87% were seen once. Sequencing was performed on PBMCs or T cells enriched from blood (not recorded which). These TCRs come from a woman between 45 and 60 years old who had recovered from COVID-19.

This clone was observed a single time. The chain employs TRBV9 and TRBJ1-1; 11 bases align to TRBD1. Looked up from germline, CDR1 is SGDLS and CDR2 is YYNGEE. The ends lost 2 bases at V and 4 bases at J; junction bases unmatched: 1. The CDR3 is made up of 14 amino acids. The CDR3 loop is CASSVGQGGTEAFF. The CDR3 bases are TGTGCCAGCAGCGTGGGACAGGGGGGCACTGAAGCTTTCTTT. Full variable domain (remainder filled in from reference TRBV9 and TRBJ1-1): DSGVTQTPKHLITATGQRVTLRCSPRSGDLSVYWYQQSLDQGLQFLIQYYNGEERAKGNILERFSAQQFPDLHSELNLSSLELGDSALYFCASSVGQGGTEAFFGQGTRLTVV.

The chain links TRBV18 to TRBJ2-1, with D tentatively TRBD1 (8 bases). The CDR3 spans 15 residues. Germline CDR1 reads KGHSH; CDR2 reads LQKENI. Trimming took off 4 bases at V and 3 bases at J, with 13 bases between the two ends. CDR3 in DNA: TGTGCCAGCTCACTACAGGGGGGGGGCTACAATGAGCAGTTCTTC. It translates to CASSLQGGGYNEQFF.

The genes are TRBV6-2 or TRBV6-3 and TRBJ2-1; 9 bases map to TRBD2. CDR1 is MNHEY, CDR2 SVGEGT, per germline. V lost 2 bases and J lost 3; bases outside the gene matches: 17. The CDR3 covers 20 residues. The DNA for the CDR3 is TGTGCCAGCAGTTACGCCCCCAGCGGGAGGCCACGCCGAAGCTACAATGAGCAGTTCTTC. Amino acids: CASSYAPSGRPRRSYNEQFF.